A single sample gave rise to the 7 T cell receptor beta chains below, sequenced in a study of cytomegalovirus exposure and HLA in healthy donors. Assay: immunoSEQ multiplex PCR; the TCRdb copy retains only in-frame clones and omits some. The data hold some 60,000 clones, with 90% to 96% observed a single time. Material for sequencing was PBMCs. These receptors came from a man aged 18 to 29 in good health and CMV-seronegative.

This sequence joins TRBV7-9 and TRBJ2-1, with a weak D call TRBD2 (6 bases). Germline V gives CDR1 SEHNR, CDR2 FQNEAQ (reference sequence). Between the trimmed V and J ends, which lost 1 base and 15 bases, there was a span of 10 bases. The CDR3 spans 11 residues. CDR3 region: CASSLGPGGFF. DNA for the CDR3: TGTGCCAGCAGCTTAGGTCCCGGGGGGTTCTTC.

The V gene is TRBV27, the J gene TRBJ1-5; a possible D gene is TRBD1 (6 bases). CDR1 is MNHEY and CDR2 is SMNVEV in the germline V gene (reference sequence). CDR3 length: 14 residues. The ends were cut back, 4 bases at V and 7 bases at J, with 14 bases in the middle. The CDR3 sequence is CASSSGGGRQPQHF. The CDR3 coding sequence is TGTGCCAGCAGTTCGGGGGGGGGCAGACAGCCCCAGCATTTT.

DNA of the CDR3: TGTGCCAGCAGCTCCTTGGACAGGGGGTTGGTCACCGGGGAGCTGTTTTTT. It encodes CASSSLDRGLVTGELFF. The chain uses TRBV7-9 and TRBJ2-2, with 10 bases fitting TRBD1. Looked up from germline, CDR1 is SEHNR and CDR2 is FQNEAQ (reference sequence). Trimming at V came to 4 bases and at J to 4 bases, leaving 9 bases not matched to a gene. There are 17 residues in the CDR3.

CDR3 region: CATATLADYTGELFF. CDR3 DNA: TGTGCCACCGCGACCCTAGCGGATTACACCGGGGAGCTGTTTTTT. The chain combines TRBV28 with TRBJ2-2; 7 bases agree with TRBD2. CDR1 and CDR2 (germline): MDHEN, SYDVKM. V shed 10 bases and J 3 bases; nucleotides not matched to a gene: 11. This CDR3 spans 15 amino acids. Supplemented by reference TRBV28 and TRBJ2-2, the full variable domain reads DVKVTQSSRYLVKRTGEKVFLECVQDMDHENMFWYRQDPGLGLRLIYFSYDVKMKEKGDIPEGYSVSREKKERFSLILESASTNQTSMYLCATATLADYTGELFFGEGSRLTVL.

This clone was observed once. As DNA, the CDR3 is TGTGCCACCAGCAGAGACTCGCGGGAGAGGGCAGATACGCAGTATTTT. The encoded protein is CATSRDSRERADTQYF. The V and J genes are TRBV15 and TRBJ2-3, with 7 bases identical to TRBD2. Germline CDR1 and CDR2: LNHNV and YYDKDF (reference sequence). This CDR3 contains 16 residues. Germline trimming cut 0 bases from V and 4 bases from J; bases unmatched to any gene: 7.

The chain joins TRBV5-6 to TRBJ2-3; 9 nucleotides match TRBD1. The germline V gene has CDR1 SGHDT and CDR2 YYEEEE. J lost 1 base, V lost 0 bases, and 0 bases had no gene match. The CDR3 has 15 amino acids. In DNA form, the CDR3 reads TGTGCCAGCAGCTTGGGACAGGGGGGCACAGATACGCAGTATTTT. It encodes CASSLGQGGTDTQYF.

This rearrangement joins TRBV2 to TRBJ1-5; 8 bases are a match to TRBD1. The germline gives CDR1 SNHLY, CDR2 FYNNEI. V lost 6 bases to trimming and J lost 4 bases; unmatched junction nucleotides: 8. CDR3 length: 15 amino acids. The DNA of the CDR3 is TGTGCCAGCAGCTCTGGACAGGGCGCAAATCAGCCCCAGCATTTT. Protein product: CASSSGQGANQPQHF.